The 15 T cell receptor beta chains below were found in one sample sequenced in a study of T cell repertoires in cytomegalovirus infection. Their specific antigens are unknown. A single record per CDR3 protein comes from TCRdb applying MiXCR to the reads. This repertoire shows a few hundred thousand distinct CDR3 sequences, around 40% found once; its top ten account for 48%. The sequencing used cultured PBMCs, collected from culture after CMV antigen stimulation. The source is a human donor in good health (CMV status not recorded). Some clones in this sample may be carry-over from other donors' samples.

Here the CDR3 reads CASSHNEQFF. In DNA, the CDR3 is TGTGCCAGTAGCCACAATGAGCAGTTCTTC. The rearrangement joins TRBV19 to TRBJ2-1; D gene unclear. V gave up 6 bases and J gave up 5 bases, with 2 bases separating them. The germline CDR1 and CDR2 sequences are LNHDA and SQIVND (reference sequence). This CDR3 comprises 10 residues.

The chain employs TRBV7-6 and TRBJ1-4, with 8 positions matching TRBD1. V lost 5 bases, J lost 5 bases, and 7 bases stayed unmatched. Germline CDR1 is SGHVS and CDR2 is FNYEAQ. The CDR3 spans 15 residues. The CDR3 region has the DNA TGTGCCAGCAGCCACGACAGGGGTGGCAATGAAAAACTGTTTTTT. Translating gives CASSHDRGGNEKLFF.

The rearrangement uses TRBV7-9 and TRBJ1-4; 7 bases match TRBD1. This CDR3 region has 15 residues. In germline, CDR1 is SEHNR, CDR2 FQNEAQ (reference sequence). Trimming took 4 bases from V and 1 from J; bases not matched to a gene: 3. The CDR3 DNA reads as TGTGCCAGCAGCTACGGGACAGTAACTAATGAAAAACTGTTTTTT. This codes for CASSYGTVTNEKLFF.

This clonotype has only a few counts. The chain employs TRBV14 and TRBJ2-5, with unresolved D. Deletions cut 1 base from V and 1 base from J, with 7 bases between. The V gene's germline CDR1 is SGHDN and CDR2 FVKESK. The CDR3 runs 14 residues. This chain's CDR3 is CASSQASFQETQYF. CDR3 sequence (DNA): TGTGCCAGCAGCCAAGCATCTTTCCAAGAGACCCAGTACTTC.

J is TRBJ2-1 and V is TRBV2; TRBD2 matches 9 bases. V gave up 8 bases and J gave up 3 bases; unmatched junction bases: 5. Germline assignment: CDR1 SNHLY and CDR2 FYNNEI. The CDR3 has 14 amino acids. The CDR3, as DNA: TGTGCCAGCTCCCGACTAGCGGTCTACAATGAGCAGTTCTTC. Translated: CASSRLAVYNEQFF.

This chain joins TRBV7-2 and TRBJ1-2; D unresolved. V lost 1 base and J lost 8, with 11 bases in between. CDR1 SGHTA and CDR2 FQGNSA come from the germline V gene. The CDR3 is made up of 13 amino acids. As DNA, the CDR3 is TGTGCCAGCAGCTTAGACGGGGTCTCCGGCTACACCTTC. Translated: CASSLDGVSGYTF.

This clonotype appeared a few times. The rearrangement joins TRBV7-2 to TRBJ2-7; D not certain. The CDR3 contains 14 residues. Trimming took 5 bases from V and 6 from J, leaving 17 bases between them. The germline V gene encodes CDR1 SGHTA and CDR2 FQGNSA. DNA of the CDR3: TGTGCCAGCAGCCCCCCTACGGGCTCGGTCGAGCAGTACTTC. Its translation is CASSPPTGSVEQYF.

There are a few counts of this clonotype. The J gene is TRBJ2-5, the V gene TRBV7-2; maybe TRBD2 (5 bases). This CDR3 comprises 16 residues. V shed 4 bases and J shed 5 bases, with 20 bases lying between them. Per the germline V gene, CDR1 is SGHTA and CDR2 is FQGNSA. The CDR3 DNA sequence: TGTGCCAGCAGCTCGCCCACCACCACTAGATCGGAGACCCAGTACTTC. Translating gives CASSSPTTTRSETQYF.

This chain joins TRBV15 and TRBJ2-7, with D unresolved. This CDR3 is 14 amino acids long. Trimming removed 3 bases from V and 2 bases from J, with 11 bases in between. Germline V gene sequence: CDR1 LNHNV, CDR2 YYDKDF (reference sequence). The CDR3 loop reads CATSRPIRTYEQYF. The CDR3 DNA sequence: TGTGCCACCAGCAGGCCGATCCGGACCTACGAGCAGTACTTC.

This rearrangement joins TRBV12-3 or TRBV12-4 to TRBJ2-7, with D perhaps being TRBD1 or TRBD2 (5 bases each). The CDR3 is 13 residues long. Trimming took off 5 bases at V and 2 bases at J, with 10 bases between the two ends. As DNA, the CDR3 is TGTGCCAGCAGTGGGACGGACCCCTACGAGCAGTACTTC. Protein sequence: CASSGTDPYEQYF.

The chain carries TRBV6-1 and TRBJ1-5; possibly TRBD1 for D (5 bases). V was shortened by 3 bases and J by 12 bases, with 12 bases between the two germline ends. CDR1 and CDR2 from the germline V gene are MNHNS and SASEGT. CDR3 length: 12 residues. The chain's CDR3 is CASSEPGVLQHF. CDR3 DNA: TGTGCCAGCAGTGAGCCGGGGGTGCTCCAGCATTTT.

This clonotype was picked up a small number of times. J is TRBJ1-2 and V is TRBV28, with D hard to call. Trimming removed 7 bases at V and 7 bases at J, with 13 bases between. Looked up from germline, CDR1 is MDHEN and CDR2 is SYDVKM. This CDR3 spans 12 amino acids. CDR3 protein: CASKTPPGGYTF. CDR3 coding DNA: TGTGCCAGCAAAACGCCTCCCGGTGGCTACACCTTC.

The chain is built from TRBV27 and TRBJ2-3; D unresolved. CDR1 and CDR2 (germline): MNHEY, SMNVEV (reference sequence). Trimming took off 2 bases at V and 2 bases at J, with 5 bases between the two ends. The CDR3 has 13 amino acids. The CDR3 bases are TGTGCCAGCAGTTTACCGTACACAGATACGCAGTATTTT. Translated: CASSLPYTDTQYF.

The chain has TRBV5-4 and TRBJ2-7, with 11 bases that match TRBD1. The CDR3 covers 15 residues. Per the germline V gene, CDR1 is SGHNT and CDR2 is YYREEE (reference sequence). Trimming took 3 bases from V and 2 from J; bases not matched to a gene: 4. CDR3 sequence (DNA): TGTGCCAGCAGCTGGGGACAGGGGGGGGCCTACGAGCAGTACTTC. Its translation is CASSWGQGGAYEQYF.

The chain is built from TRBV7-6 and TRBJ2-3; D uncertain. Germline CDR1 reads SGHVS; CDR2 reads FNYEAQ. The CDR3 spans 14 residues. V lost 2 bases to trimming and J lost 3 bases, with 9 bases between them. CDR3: CASSLQPATDTQYF. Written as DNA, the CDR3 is TGTGCCAGCAGCTTACAACCAGCAACAGATACGCAGTATTTT.